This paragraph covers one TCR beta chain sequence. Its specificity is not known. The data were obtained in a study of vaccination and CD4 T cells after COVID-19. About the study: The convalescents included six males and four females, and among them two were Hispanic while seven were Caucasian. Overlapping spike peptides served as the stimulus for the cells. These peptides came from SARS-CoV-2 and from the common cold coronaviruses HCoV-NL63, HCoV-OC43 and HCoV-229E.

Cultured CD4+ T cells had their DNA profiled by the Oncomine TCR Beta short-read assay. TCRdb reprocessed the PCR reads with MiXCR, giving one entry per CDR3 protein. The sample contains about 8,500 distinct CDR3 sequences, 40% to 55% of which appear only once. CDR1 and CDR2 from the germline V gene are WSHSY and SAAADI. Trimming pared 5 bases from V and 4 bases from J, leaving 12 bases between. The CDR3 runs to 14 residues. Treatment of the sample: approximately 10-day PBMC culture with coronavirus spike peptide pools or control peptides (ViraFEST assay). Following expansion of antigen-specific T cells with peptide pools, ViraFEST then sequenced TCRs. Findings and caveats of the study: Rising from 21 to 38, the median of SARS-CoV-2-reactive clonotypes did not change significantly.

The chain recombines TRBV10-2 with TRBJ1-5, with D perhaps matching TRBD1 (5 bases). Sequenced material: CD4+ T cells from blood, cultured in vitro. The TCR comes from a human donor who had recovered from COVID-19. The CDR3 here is CASSPFGGNQPQHF. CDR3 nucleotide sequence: TGCGCCAGCAGTCCCTTTGGGGGAAATCAGCCCCAGCATTTT.